The rows below give T cell receptor beta chains drawn from one sample of a study of blood T cell repertoires in COVID-19. Produced via immunoSEQ multiplex PCR; TCRdb's table is partial and in-frame only. The sample records some 240,000 clones, 75% to 90% being singletons. Sequencing was performed on PBMCs or T cells enriched from blood (not recorded which). The receptor source for this set is a woman between 40 and 50 years old who had been exposed to COVID-19. Both conserved end residues are part of each CDR3. D genes are given only for firm matches. Not every row has a clone size; where given, it reads once, few, many or a size class.

CDR3aa	CDR3nt	d_gene	v_gene	j_gene	abundance
CASSVQGVDADTQYF	TGTGCCAGCAGCGTACAGGGGGTAGATGCAGATACGCAGTATTTT	TRBD1	TRBV9	TRBJ2-3	-
CASTSLGTGRDYEQYF	TGTGCCAGCACCTCATTGGGGACAGGGAGGGATTACGAGCAGTACTTC	TRBD1	TRBV7-9	TRBJ2-7	-
CASSEARGNQPQHF	TGTGCCAGCAGTGAAGCTCGGGGTAATCAGCCCCAGCATTTT	-	TRBV6-1	TRBJ1-5	-
CSASPTYEQYF	TGCAGTGCTAGCCCCACCTACGAGCAGTACTTC	-	TRBV20-1	TRBJ2-7	few
CASSLTGYEQYF	TGTGCCAGCAGTTTGACAGGCTACGAGCAGTACTTC	-	TRBV27	TRBJ2-7	-
CASSISEGVYGYTF	TGTGCCAGTAGTATCTCGGAGGGAGTTTATGGCTACACCTTC	-	TRBV19	TRBJ1-2	once
CASTPSGYGEWDTQYF	TGTGCCAGCACCCCATCGGGTTACGGAGAATGGGATACGCAGTATTTT	-	TRBV25-1	TRBJ2-3	once
CASSLGPDEQFF	TGTGCCAGCAGCTTAGGTCCGGATGAGCAGTTCTTC	-	TRBV7-3	TRBJ2-1	-
CASTVTGGNYEQYF	TGTGCCAGCACAGTGACAGGGGGCAACTACGAGCAGTACTTC	TRBD1	TRBV28	TRBJ2-7	once
CASSLSRTSGGSGGVNTGELFF	TGTGCCAGCAGTTTAAGTCGAACTAGCGGGGGCTCGGGGGGCGTGAACACCGGGGAGCTGTTTTTT	TRBD2	TRBV28	TRBJ2-2	-
CASSTTGIPNQPQHF	TGTGCCAGCAGCACGACAGGGATTCCCAATCAGCCCCAGCATTTT	TRBD1	TRBV6-5	TRBJ1-5	-
CSVRQGGGYEQYF	TGCAGCGTTCGACAGGGAGGAGGATACGAGCAGTACTTC	-	TRBV29-1	TRBJ2-7	-
CAITREMTGSGYTF	TGTGCCATCACCCGAGAGATGACAGGGAGCGGCTACACCTTC	TRBD1	TRBV10-3	TRBJ1-2	-
CAITPDREYEQYF	TGTGCCATCACGCCGGACAGGGAGTACGAGCAGTACTTC	TRBD1	TRBV10-3	TRBJ2-7	-
CASSGGTVQETQYF	TGCGCCAGCAGCGGAGGGACAGTACAAGAGACCCAGTACTTC	-	TRBV5-1	TRBJ2-5	-
CAWLQVWGSKGQRNTEAFF	TGTGCCTGGCTTCAAGTCTGGGGATCGAAGGGACAGAGAAACACTGAAGCTTTCTTT	TRBD1	TRBV30	TRBJ1-1	-
CASRTNRDRAVNTEAFF	TGCGCCAGCAGAACCAACCGGGACAGGGCGGTGAACACTGAAGCTTTCTTT	TRBD1	TRBV5-1	TRBJ1-1	-
CASSYSSSGNTEAFF	TGTGCCAGCAGTTACTCGTCGTCGGGGAACACTGAAGCTTTCTTT	-	TRBV6-5	TRBJ1-1	-
CASSSGTSGFYEQYF	TGTGCCAGCAGCTCCGGGACTAGCGGCTTCTACGAGCAGTACTTC	TRBD2	TRBV11-2	TRBJ2-7	once
CASSYFTGANEQFF	TGTGCCAGCAGTTACTTTACAGGGGCCAATGAGCAGTTCTTC	TRBD1	TRBV6-5	TRBJ2-1	-
CASGRTGERAEAFF	TGTGCCAGTGGCCGGACAGGGGAGAGAGCGGAAGCTTTCTTT	TRBD1	TRBV7-9	TRBJ1-1	few
CASSEAGGNTEAFF	TGTGCCAGCAGTGAAGCAGGGGGAAACACTGAAGCTTTCTTT	-	TRBV6-1	TRBJ1-1	-
CASSSPPGLAGGVGTDTQYF	TGTGCCAGCAGCTCTCCCCCGGGTCTAGCGGGGGGCGTCGGCACAGATACGCAGTATTTT	TRBD2	TRBV13	TRBJ2-3	-
CASSLEPAGNTEAFF	TGTGCCAGCAGCTTGGAACCGGCAGGGAACACTGAAGCTTTCTTT	-	TRBV5-4	TRBJ1-1	-
CASSQQGSYNEQFF	TGTGCCAGCAGTCAGCAGGGCTCCTACAATGAGCAGTTCTTC	-	TRBV28	TRBJ2-1	-
CASVRLAGVPDTQYF	TGTGCCAGCGTAAGGCTAGCGGGGGTCCCAGATACGCAGTATTTT	TRBD2	TRBV2	TRBJ2-3	-
CASRSTGGVYNSPLHF	TGTGCCAGCAGGAGTACAGGGGGGGTCTATAATTCACCCCTCCACTTT	TRBD1	TRBV5-8	TRBJ1-6	-
CASSEVVYGGSYNSPLHF	TGTGCCAGCAGTGAAGTTGTCTACGGGGGATCCTATAATTCACCCCTCCACTTT	-	TRBV2	TRBJ1-6	-
CASSEGDRMNTEAFF	TGTGCCAGCAGTGAAGGGGACAGAATGAACACTGAAGCTTTCTTT	TRBD1	TRBV6-1	TRBJ1-1	-
CASSLTAASNEKLFF	TGTGCCAGCAGCTTAACAGCCGCTTCTAATGAAAAACTGTTTTTT	-	TRBV5-6	TRBJ1-4	-
CASSFRGPNYGYTF	TGTGCCAGCAGCTTCAGGGGACCTAACTATGGCTACACCTTC	-	TRBV7-2	TRBJ1-2	-
CASSGQGAAVNEKLFF	TGTGCCAGCAGCGGACAGGGGGCCGCAGTGAATGAAAAACTGTTTTTT	TRBD1	TRBV28	TRBJ1-4	few
CASSFSRGVGNSPLHF	TGTGCCAGCAGCTTTAGCAGGGGAGTAGGGAATTCACCCCTCCACTTT	-	TRBV7-9	TRBJ1-6	-